Each of the 18 T cell receptor beta chains below was sequenced from the same sample in a study of radiotherapy plus CTLA-4 blockade in lung cancer. Measured with immunoSEQ multiplex PCR; TCRdb has only the in-frame clones, and not every one. The sample yields approximately 82,000 clones, around 86% seen once. The sequencing here drew on peripheral blood, taken from a patient treated with radiotherapy plus ipilimumab. All receptors come from a human donor with non-small cell lung cancer that progressed on radiotherapy plus ipilimumab.

This clone was observed once. This chain joins TRBV5-1 and TRBJ2-5, with TRBD2 matching over 12 bases. V dropped 3 bases and J dropped 2; count of bases not matched to a gene: 5. The CDR3 length is 16 residues. Germline CDR1 is SGHRS and CDR2 is YFSETQ. The CDR3 loop reads CASSWILAGGQETQYF. The CDR3 DNA reads TGCGCCAGCAGCTGGATTCTAGCGGGAGGGCAAGAGACCCAGTACTTC.

This chain joins TRBV6-5 and TRBJ1-1, with D hard to call. CDR1 and CDR2 (germline): MNHEY, SVGAGI. This CDR3 contains 13 residues. The V and J ends lost 4 bases and 1 base respectively, with 7 bases between them. The CDR3 sequence is CASSWRGNTEAFF. In nucleotides, the CDR3 is TGTGCCAGCAGTTGGCGGGGGAACACTGAAGCTTTCTTT.

This clone was counted only a few times. The V call is TRBV30, the J call TRBJ2-2, with 11 bases matching TRBD1. The CDR3 is 15 amino acids. With V trimmed by 3 bases and J by 6 bases, 6 bases remained unmatched. CDR1 GTSNPN and CDR2 SVGIG come from the germline V gene (reference sequence). The CDR3 sequence: CAWRGQGGPPGELFF. The DNA of the CDR3 is TGTGCCTGGAGGGGACAGGGGGGCCCCCCCGGGGAGCTGTTTTTT.

The CDR3 nucleotides are TGTGCCATGAGTAGGGACATACGGAGCACTGAAGCTTTCTTT. Translated: CAMSRDIRSTEAFF. The chain recombines TRBV10-3 with TRBJ1-1, with D possibly TRBD1 on 6 matching bases. The germline V and J ends were trimmed by 9 bases and 4 bases, with 18 bases remaining between them. CDR3 length equals 14 residues. Germline CDR1 reads ENHRY; CDR2 reads SYGVKD.

The rearrangement joins TRBV5-1 to TRBJ2-1, with a possible D match to TRBD2 (6 bases). The germline CDR1 and CDR2 sequences are SGHRS and YFSETQ. The V end was cut by 5 bases, the J end by 0 bases, with 12 bases between. The CDR3 extends over 15 amino acids. The CDR3 sequence: CASRPGTFSYNEQFF. The CDR3 coding sequence is TGCGCCAGCAGGCCAGGGACTTTCTCCTACAATGAGCAGTTCTTC. Full variable domain (outside the CDR3, taken from reference TRBV5-1 and TRBJ2-1): KAGVTQTPRYLIKTRGQQVTLSCSPISGHRSVSWYQQTPGQGLQFLFEYFSETQRNKGNFPGRFSGRQFSNSRSEMNVSTLELGDSALYLCASRPGTFSYNEQFFGPGTRLTVL.

This chain uses TRBV6-5 with TRBJ1-3, with D possibly matching TRBD1 (5 bases). Trimming cost V 2 bases and J 4 bases, with 9 bases left between them. CDR1 is MNHEY, CDR2 SVGAGI, per germline. This CDR3 spans 14 amino acids. CDR3 DNA: TGTGCCAGCAGTTACGGGGCAGAAGGAAACACCATATATTTT. Protein sequence: CASSYGAEGNTIYF.

This clone showed up just once. This chain links TRBV19 with TRBJ1-5; D unclear. Per the germline V gene, CDR1 is LNHDA and CDR2 is SQIVND (reference sequence). Trimming left V 3 bases short and J 9 bases short, with 9 bases between. CDR3 length: 12 amino acids. In DNA, the CDR3 is TGTGCCAGTAGTATGTTGGGGTTGCCCCAGCATTTT. Its protein is CASSMLGLPQHF.

This clone came up a few times. The gene calls are TRBV19 and TRBJ2-3, with 10 bases that match TRBD2. Germline values: CDR1 LNHDA, CDR2 SQIVND (reference sequence). The length of the CDR3 is 14 residues. V dropped 6 bases and J dropped 9; count of bases not matched to a gene: 9. The CDR3 DNA reads TGTGCCAGTAGCCCGGGACTAGCGATCCGGACGCAGTATTTT. As protein: CASSPGLAIRTQYF.

This rearrangement joins TRBV7-2 to TRBJ2-1; 9 nucleotides match TRBD1. Germline CDR1 SGHTA, CDR2 FQGNSA. This CDR3 contains 16 residues. Unmatched junction bases numbered 6, after V lost 3 bases and J lost 3 bases. The CDR3 sequence is CASSFGGTGNYNEQFF. The CDR3 DNA follows: TGTGCCAGCAGCTTCGGGGGGACAGGGAACTACAATGAGCAGTTCTTC.

The chain employs TRBV18 and TRBJ1-1; 10 bases map to TRBD1. The V gene's germline CDR1 is KGHSH and CDR2 LQKENI. J lost 1 base, V lost 1 base, and 3 bases had no gene match. The CDR3 is 16 residues long. In nucleotides, the CDR3 is TGTGCCAGCTCACCACGACAGGGGGCGAAGAACACTGAAGCTTTCTTT. Its translation is CASSPRQGAKNTEAFF.

The genes are TRBV10-3 and TRBJ1-1; 9 nucleotides align to TRBD1. J gave up 4 bases and V 2 bases, and 2 bases lay outside the gene matches. The CDR3 contains 14 residues. Germline lookup yields CDR1 ENHRY and CDR2 SYGVKD. In DNA, the CDR3 is TGTGCCATCAGTGAGAGACAGGGGGTCACTGAAGCTTTCTTT. This translates into CAISERQGVTEAFF.

This clone is a singleton in its sample. This chain joins TRBV10-3 and TRBJ1-6; D is unresolved. Trimming stripped 8 bases from V and 10 bases from J, with 27 bases between. This CDR3 is 17 amino acids long. The V gene's germline CDR1 is ENHRY and CDR2 SYGVKD. The CDR3 sequence: CAISGAGAPKFVSPLHF. In DNA form, the CDR3 reads TGTGCCATCTCCGGCGCAGGAGCCCCCAAATTCGTCTCACCCCTCCACTTT.

The V call is TRBV12-5, the J call TRBJ2-3, with 11 bases identical to TRBD2. The CDR3 has 20 residues. The V segment lost 0 bases and the J segment 1 base; nucleotides outside the gene matches: 12. From germline, CDR1 is LGHNT and CDR2 FRNRAP. In DNA, the CDR3 is TGTGCTAGTGGTTTGGTGGCCGGACTAGCGGGCCCACAGCGCACAGATACGCAGTATTTT. Protein: CASGLVAGLAGPQRTDTQYF.

This chain uses TRBV11-2 with TRBJ2-3, with D maybe TRBD1 (6 bases). Germline V gives CDR1 SGHAT, CDR2 FQNNGV. V lost 7 bases to trimming and J lost 1 base, with 12 bases between them. The CDR3 runs 14 residues. As DNA, the CDR3 is TGTGCCAGCACCCTCGACAGGCGCACAGATACGCAGTATTTT. Translation gives CASTLDRRTDTQYF.

The chain recombines TRBV5-1 with TRBJ2-5; 7 nucleotides align to TRBD2. V lost 4 bases to trimming and J lost 0 bases; unmatched junction nucleotides: 3. This CDR3 has 14 amino acids. Germline values: CDR1 SGHRS, CDR2 YFSETQ. CDR3 amino acids: CASSPGTNQETQYF. The CDR3 bases are TGCGCCAGCAGCCCCGGGACTAACCAAGAGACCCAGTACTTC.

V gene TRBV19 combines with J gene TRBJ1-2, with 7 bases identical to TRBD1. Germline V gene lookup returns CDR1 LNHDA and CDR2 SQIVND (reference sequence). V gave up 5 bases and J gave up 2 bases; unmatched junction bases: 2. The CDR3 runs to 13 residues. This CDR3 is CASSGTENYGYTF. The CDR3, as DNA: TGTGCCAGTAGTGGGACAGAGAACTATGGCTACACCTTC.

The chain employs TRBV5-1 and TRBJ2-7; TRBD1 matches at 9 bases. V dropped 6 bases and J dropped 3; count of bases not matched to a gene: 4. Germline lookup yields CDR1 SGHRS and CDR2 YFSETQ. This CDR3 is built from 13 residues. The CDR3 region is CASTVDRGYEQYF. The CDR3 region has the DNA TGCGCCAGCACGGTGGACAGGGGCTACGAGCAGTACTTC. The complete variable domain, with remaining parts taken from reference TRBV5-1 and TRBJ2-7, reads KAGVTQTPRYLIKTRGQQVTLSCSPISGHRSVSWYQQTPGQGLQFLFEYFSETQRNKGNFPGRFSGRQFSNSRSEMNVSTLELGDSALYLCASTVDRGYEQYFGPGTRLTVT.

The rearrangement uses TRBV2 and TRBJ2-2; 10 bases are a match to TRBD1. The germline gives CDR1 SNHLY, CDR2 FYNNEI. The J segment lost 7 bases and the V segment lost 5 bases, leaving 4 bases of the junction unmatched. This CDR3 has 14 residues. The CDR3 here is CASSWTGGDGELFF. The CDR3 coding sequence is TGTGCCAGCAGTTGGACAGGGGGTGACGGGGAGCTGTTTTTT.